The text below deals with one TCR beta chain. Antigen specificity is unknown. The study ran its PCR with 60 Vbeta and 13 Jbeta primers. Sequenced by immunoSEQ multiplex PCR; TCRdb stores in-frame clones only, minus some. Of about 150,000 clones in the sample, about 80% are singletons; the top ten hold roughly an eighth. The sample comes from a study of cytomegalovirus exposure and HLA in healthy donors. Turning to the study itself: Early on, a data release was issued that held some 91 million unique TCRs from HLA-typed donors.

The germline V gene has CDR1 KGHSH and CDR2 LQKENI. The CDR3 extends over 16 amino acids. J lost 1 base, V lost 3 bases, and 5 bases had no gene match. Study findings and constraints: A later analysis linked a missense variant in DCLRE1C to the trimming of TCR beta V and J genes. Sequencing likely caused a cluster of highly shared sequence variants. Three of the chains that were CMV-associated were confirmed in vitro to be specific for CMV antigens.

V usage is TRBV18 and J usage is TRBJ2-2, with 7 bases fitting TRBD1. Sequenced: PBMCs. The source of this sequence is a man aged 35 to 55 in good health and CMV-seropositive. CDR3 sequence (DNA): TGTGCCAGCTCACCGACCGGGACAGAGAACACCGGGGAGCTGTTTTTT. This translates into CASSPTGTENTGELFF.